Listed here are 20 T cell receptor beta chains from one sample, sequenced in a study of OX40 agonist ivuxolimab in advanced cancers. The library came from the immunoSEQ multiplex PCR assay. TCRdb took over this immuneACCESS table, retaining in-frame rearrangements with V and J assigned. Such tables are incomplete; in checked studies, under half of the missing clones stem from an unresolved V gene, and the remainder is unexplained. The sample table shows tens of thousands of clones, and approximately 84% are seen once. The top ten hold roughly 2.3% of the sample. The specimen comprised CD4+ or CD8+ T cells sorted from blood, sampled in a trial of the OX40 agonist ivuxolimab. All receptors derive from an adult with an advanced solid tumor such as melanoma, head and neck, liver or kidney cancer.

Remarks on this clone: One end of the junction does not line up with germline, which may come from a read error. The chain has TRBV2 and TRBJ1-2, with 9 positions matching TRBD1. The CDR3 is 13 residues long. CDR1 is SNHLY and CDR2 is FYNNEI in the germline V gene. The CDR3 loop reads CARSQTGGNGYTF. In DNA form, the CDR3 reads TGTGCCCGCAGCCAGACAGGGGGAAATGGCTACACCTTC.

This clone has a single count. This rearrangement joins TRBV6-1 to TRBJ1-5; the D is unclear. The CDR3 has 15 residues. The V gene lost 6 bases and the J gene lost 2 bases, with 14 bases spanning the gap. Per germline, CDR1 MNHNS and CDR2 SASEGT. CDR3 amino acids: CASSPRFGRNQPQHF. CDR3 in DNA: TGTGCCAGCAGCCCTCGGTTCGGCCGCAATCAGCCCCAGCATTTT.

The V gene is TRBV18, the J gene TRBJ2-2; D possibly corresponds to TRBD2 (6 bases). Germline V gene sequence: CDR1 KGHSH, CDR2 LQKENI. The CDR3 has 20 residues. V lost 3 bases, J lost 0 bases, and 23 bases lay in between. As DNA, the CDR3 is TGTGCCAGCTCACCCCGGTCAGGTTTCAGCGGGCAGCCGAACACCGGGGAGCTGTTTTTT. Translated, it gives CASSPRSGFSGQPNTGELFF.

The V call is TRBV4-1, the J call TRBJ1-1; D uncertain. Trimming removed 5 bases at V and 1 base at J, with 11 bases between. The CDR3 length is 14 residues. Looked up from germline, CDR1 is MGHRA and CDR2 is YSYEKL. Here the CDR3 DNA reads TGCGCCAGCAGCTTCCGACGGGGGAACACTGAAGCTTTCTTT. As protein: CASSFRRGNTEAFF.

The chain couples TRBV5-1 to TRBJ2-2; TRBD2 is a possible D gene (6 bases). Germline-derived CDR1 and CDR2 are SGHRS and YFSETQ. There are 14 residues in the CDR3. Trimming took 4 bases from V and 6 from J, leaving 13 bases between them. The CDR3, as DNA: TGCGCCAGCAGCGAGGACGGGGGTGCCGGGGAGCTGTTTTTT. Its protein is CASSEDGGAGELFF.

The chain joins TRBV19 to TRBJ1-1; 8 bases line up with TRBD1. The CDR3 is 15 residues long. Looked up from germline, CDR1 is LNHDA and CDR2 is SQIVND (reference sequence). V lost 3 bases and J lost 0; bases outside the gene matches: 3. DNA for the CDR3: TGTGCCAGTAGTATCAGACAGGGGCTGAACACTGAAGCTTTCTTT. As protein: CASSIRQGLNTEAFF.

The chain employs TRBV9 and TRBJ2-2; the match to TRBD1 covers 11 bases. With 0 bases clipped from V and 3 bases from J, the junction kept 1 base outside the gene matches. CDR1 and CDR2 (germline): SGDLS, YYNGEE. The CDR3 runs 16 residues. CDR3 sequence reads: CASSVGTGGDTGELFF. The CDR3 DNA is TGTGCCAGCAGCGTAGGGACAGGGGGCGACACCGGGGAGCTGTTTTTT. The full variable domain, its missing parts supplied by reference TRBV9 and TRBJ2-2, is DSGVTQTPKHLITATGQRVTLRCSPRSGDLSVYWYQQSLDQGLQFLIQYYNGEERAKGNILERFSAQQFPDLHSELNLSSLELGDSALYFCASSVGTGGDTGELFFGEGSRLTVL.

This chain joins TRBV7-2 and TRBJ2-7, with 9 positions matching TRBD1. Trimming cost V 6 bases and J 2 bases; bases outside gene matches: 8. The CDR3 sequence is 15 residues long. The V gene's germline CDR1 is SGHTA and CDR2 FQGNSA. CDR3 bases: TGTGCCAGCAGAAACCGGGACAGGGTCACCTACGAGCAGTACTTC. Encoded protein: CASRNRDRVTYEQYF.

In this sample, this clone turned up a few times. The chain has TRBV2 and TRBJ1-5; 7 nucleotides match TRBD1. Losses at the gene ends were 8 bases for V and 15 bases for J; bases not matched to a gene: 10. CDR1 is SNHLY and CDR2 is FYNNEI in the germline V gene. The CDR3 is 11 residues long. CDR3 amino acids: CASGPEGTVHF. CDR3 nucleotides: TGTGCCAGCGGACCCGAGGGGACAGTGCATTTT.

The chain has TRBV5-4 and TRBJ2-3; unclear D gene. The V gene lost 7 bases and the J gene lost 3 bases, with 9 bases spanning the gap. Germline V CDR1 and CDR2: SGHNT, YYREEE (reference sequence). This CDR3 has 12 amino acids. The CDR3 DNA reads as TGTGCCAGCGGGTCCCTGACAGATACGCAGTATTTT. This encodes CASGSLTDTQYF.

V and J are TRBV6-5 and TRBJ1-1, with TRBD1 as a possible D gene (6 bases). CDR1 is MNHEY and CDR2 is SVGAGI in the germline V gene. This CDR3 contains 13 residues. Trimming left V 2 bases short and J 10 bases short, with 14 bases between. The CDR3 coding sequence is TGTGCCAGCAGTTACGGCGGACAGTCCCGAGCTTTCTTT. The encoded protein is CASSYGGQSRAFF.

The rearrangement links TRBV11-3 to TRBJ2-7; D not certain. Germline V lookup: CDR1 SGHNT, CDR2 YENEEA. V was shortened by 2 bases and J by 4 bases, with 6 bases between the two germline ends. The CDR3 totals 12 residues. As DNA, the CDR3 is TGTGCCAGCAGCTTAATGGGATACGAGCAGTACTTC. It yields the protein CASSLMGYEQYF.

J is TRBJ1-5 and V is TRBV28, with 7 bases matching TRBD1. Germline trimming cut 6 bases from V and 6 bases from J; bases unmatched to any gene: 11. Germline V gene lookup returns CDR1 MDHEN and CDR2 SYDVKM. The CDR3 spans 15 residues. The CDR3 here is CASSYRVGGGQPQHF. CDR3 DNA sequence: TGTGCCAGCAGCTACCGGGTAGGGGGCGGTCAGCCCCAGCATTTT. The variable domain in full, with the rest retrieved from reference TRBV28 and TRBJ1-5, is DVKVTQSSRYLVKRTGEKVFLECVQDMDHENMFWYRQDPGLGLRLIYFSYDVKMKEKGDIPEGYSVSREKKERFSLILESASTNQTSMYLCASSYRVGGGQPQHFGDGTRLSIL.

The chain carries TRBV19 and TRBJ2-5; D not certain. This CDR3 contains 13 residues. V lost 10 bases and J lost 0, with 12 bases in between. The germline V gene encodes CDR1 LNHDA and CDR2 SQIVND (reference sequence). CDR3 loop: CATAARNQETQYF. CDR3 bases: TGTGCCACCGCCGCGCGGAACCAAGAGACCCAGTACTTC.

The CDR3 here is CASSQPSGFYEQYF. The CDR3 nucleotides read TGTGCCAGCAGCCAGCCAAGCGGGTTTTACGAGCAGTACTTC. The gene calls are TRBV4-2 and TRBJ2-7; a possible D gene is TRBD2 (6 bases). The CDR3 is 14 amino acids. The V end lost 3 bases, the J end lost 4 bases, and 13 bases lay between the germline ends. Germline V CDR1 and CDR2: LGHNA, YNFKEQ.

For this clone: At one of its ends the junction is not consistent with the germline gene, which may arise from a read error. This chain uses TRBV7-8 with TRBJ2-3; 8 bases map to TRBD2. The CDR3 runs to 16 residues. Looked up from germline, CDR1 is SGHVS and CDR2 is FQNEAQ. The CDR3 here is CASSLLSGGAEDKQYF. In DNA form, the CDR3 reads TGTGCCAGCAGCCTTTTATCGGGGGGGGCGGAAGATAAGCAGTATTTT.

The chain recombines TRBV5-1 with TRBJ1-1; D not resolved. Germline V gene lookup returns CDR1 SGHRS and CDR2 YFSETQ. Trimming shortened V by 5 bases and J by 0 bases, and 8 bases separated the two germline ends. The CDR3 runs to 13 residues. DNA for the CDR3: TGCGCCAGCAGGATAGGGTTGAACACTGAAGCTTTCTTT. As protein: CASRIGLNTEAFF. Full variable domain (rest looked up from reference TRBV5-1 and TRBJ1-1): KAGVTQTPRYLIKTRGQQVTLSCSPISGHRSVSWYQQTPGQGLQFLFEYFSETQRNKGNFPGRFSGRQFSNSRSEMNVSTLELGDSALYLCASRIGLNTEAFFGQGTRLTVV.

In this sample, this clone turned up once. V is TRBV6-6 and J is TRBJ2-1, with TRBD2 matching 7 bases. The CDR3 runs to 15 residues. Germline lookup yields CDR1 MNHNY and CDR2 SVGAGI (reference sequence). J lost 0 bases, V lost 6 bases, and 5 bases had no gene match. CDR3 DNA sequence: TGTGCCAGCAGCCGCACTAGCGTCTCCTACAATGAGCAGTTCTTC. Its translation is CASSRTSVSYNEQFF.

With regard to this clone: The sample carries other DNA sequences with the same CDR3. V is TRBV30 and J is TRBJ1-2; 10 bases are shared with TRBD1. There are 13 residues in the CDR3. V was clipped by 3 bases and J by 5 bases; unmatched bases: 3. Germline V CDR1 and CDR2: GTSNPN, SVGIG (reference sequence). CDR3: CAWRTGGGYGYTF. Written as DNA, the CDR3 is TGTGCCTGGAGGACAGGGGGCGGATATGGCTACACCTTC.

The chain is built from TRBV6-1 and TRBJ1-2, with a tentative D call TRBD1 (5 bases). The CDR3 contains 15 residues. The germline CDR1 and CDR2 sequences are MNHNS and SASEGT. Trimming left V 3 bases short and J 5 bases short, with 16 bases between. The CDR3 region has the DNA TGTGCCAGCAGTGAGACAGACTTGGGGCGATATGGCTACACCTTC. This sequence encodes CASSETDLGRYGYTF.